The clone carrying this T cell receptor beta chain has only a few counts. Its antigen remains unidentified. The data originate from a study of T cell repertoires in cytomegalovirus infection. Looking at the study overall: Recently identified HLA-C-restricted CMV epitopes and well-studied HLA-B-restricted CMV epitopes were used by the study. From public TCR beta signatures came an indication of both CMV infection and matching HLA type. Study-wide findings and caveats: HLA-C-restricted CMV clonotypes gave the most frequent clonotype in two of eight donors. Summed frequency of public TCR beta families distinguished CMV carriers with the relevant HLA.

Trimming removed 2 bases at V and 1 base at J, with 19 bases between. Germline V gene sequence: CDR1 LNHDA, CDR2 SQIVND (reference sequence). This CDR3 is 18 amino acids long. Via MiXCR, TCRdb re-called the reads, giving one row per CDR3 protein. The sample lists roughly 200,000 distinct CDR3 sequences; 30% to 45% were seen once. Sequenced here: CD8+ T cells from cultured PBMCs, sampled from culture after CMV antigen stimulation. The chain couples TRBV19 to TRBJ2-3; the D call may be TRBD1 or TRBD2 (6 bases each). This TCR was recovered from a human donor in good health (CMV status not recorded). Some clones in this sample may be carry-over from other donors' samples. The CDR3 here is CASSIWVNREVGTDTQYF. CDR3 sequence (DNA): TGTGCCAGTAGTATATGGGTGAACAGGGAGGTTGGCACAGATACGCAGTATTTT. Using reference TRBV19 and TRBJ2-3 for the parts outside the CDR3, the full variable domain is DGGITQSPKYLFRKEGQNVTLSCEQNLNHDAMYWYRQDPGQGLRLIYYSQIVNDFQKGDIAEGYSVSREKKESFPLTVTSAQKNPTAFYLCASSIWVNREVGTDTQYFGPGTRLTVL.